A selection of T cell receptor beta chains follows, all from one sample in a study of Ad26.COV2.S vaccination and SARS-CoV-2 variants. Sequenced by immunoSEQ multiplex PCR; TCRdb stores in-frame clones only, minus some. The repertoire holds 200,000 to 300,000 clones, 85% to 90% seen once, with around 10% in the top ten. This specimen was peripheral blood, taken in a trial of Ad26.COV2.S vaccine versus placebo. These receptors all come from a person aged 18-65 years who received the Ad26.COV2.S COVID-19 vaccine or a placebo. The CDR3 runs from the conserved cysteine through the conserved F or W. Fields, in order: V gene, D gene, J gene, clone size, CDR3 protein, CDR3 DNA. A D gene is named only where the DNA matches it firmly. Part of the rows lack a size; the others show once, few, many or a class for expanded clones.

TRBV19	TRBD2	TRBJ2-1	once	CASSPALAGGYEQFF	TGTGCCAGTAGTCCCGCCCTAGCGGGAGGGTATGAGCAGTTCTTC
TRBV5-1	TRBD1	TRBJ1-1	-	CASSSDRGRTEAFF	TGCGCCAGCAGCTCCGACAGGGGACGCACTGAAGCTTTCTTT
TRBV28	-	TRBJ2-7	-	CASSNLPGLPYEQYF	TGTGCCAGCAGCAACCTTCCGGGGTTACCCTACGAGCAGTACTTC
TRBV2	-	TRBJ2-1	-	CASSEPSVYSYNEQFF	TGTGCCAGCAGCGAACCTAGCGTATACTCCTACAATGAGCAGTTCTTC
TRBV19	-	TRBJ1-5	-	CASSIAVSNQPQHF	TGTGCCAGTAGTATAGCAGTATCCAATCAGCCCCAGCATTTT
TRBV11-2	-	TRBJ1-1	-	CASSQTRTYEAFF	TGTGCCAGCAGCCAAACCCGGACATATGAAGCTTTCTTT
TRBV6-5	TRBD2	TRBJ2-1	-	CASSLTGTRINEQFF	TGTGCCAGCAGTCTCACCGGGACTAGAATCAATGAGCAGTTCTTC
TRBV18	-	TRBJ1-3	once	CASSPTASGNTIYF	TGTGCCAGCTCACCTACAGCATCTGGAAACACCATATATTTT
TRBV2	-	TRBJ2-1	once	CASLFSLRNEQFF	TGTGCCAGCCTGTTCAGCCTTCGCAATGAGCAGTTCTTC
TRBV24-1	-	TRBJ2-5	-	CATSGAWGETQYF	TGTGCCACCAGTGGCGCATGGGGAGAGACCCAGTACTTC
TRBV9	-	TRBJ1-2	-	CASSVGNEGSYGYTF	TGTGCCAGCAGCGTAGGGAATGAGGGCTCCTATGGCTACACCTTC
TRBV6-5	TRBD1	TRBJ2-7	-	CASSYWTGGNEQYF	TGTGCCAGCAGTTACTGGACAGGGGGAAACGAGCAGTACTTC
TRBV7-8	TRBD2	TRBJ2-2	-	CASSRTSGGRNTGELFF	TGTGCCAGCAGCCGGACTAGCGGGGGCCGTAACACCGGGGAGCTGTTTTTT
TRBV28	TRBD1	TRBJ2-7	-	CASRVLSGQGVLGQYF	TGTGCCAGCAGAGTTTTATCTGGACAGGGAGTCTTGGGGCAGTACTTC
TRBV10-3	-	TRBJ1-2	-	CAISERRGNYGYTF	TGTGCCATCAGTGAGAGGAGAGGGAACTATGGCTACACCTTC
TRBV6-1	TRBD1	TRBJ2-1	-	CASSEKGAAVSYNEQFF	TGTGCCAGCAGTGAAAAGGGGGCGGCGGTCTCCTACAATGAGCAGTTCTTC
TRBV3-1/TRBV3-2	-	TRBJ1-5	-	CASSRGLSNQPQHF	TGTGCCAGCAGCCGGGGGCTAAGCAATCAGCCCCAGCATTTT
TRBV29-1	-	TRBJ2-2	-	CSVESTGHSNTGELFF	TGCAGCGTTGAGTCGACAGGTCATTCGAACACCGGGGAGCTGTTTTTT
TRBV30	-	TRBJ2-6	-	CAWSVGGSGANVLTF	TGTGCCTGGAGTGTAGGGGGGTCTGGGGCCAACGTCCTGACTTTC
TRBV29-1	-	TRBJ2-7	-	CSVGQIYEQYF	TGCAGCGTTGGACAAATCTACGAGCAGTACTTC
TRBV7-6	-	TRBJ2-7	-	CASSKGGGRQGRYEQYF	TGTGCCAGCAGCAAAGGGGGGGGAAGACAGGGCCGCTACGAGCAGTACTTC
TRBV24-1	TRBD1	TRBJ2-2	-	CATSDRGQGRWGTGELFF	TGTGCCACCAGTGACCGGGGACAGGGCCGGTGGGGCACCGGGGAGCTGTTTTTT
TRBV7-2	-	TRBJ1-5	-	CASSSTGWGQPQHF	TGTGCCAGCAGCTCAACAGGGTGGGGCCAGCCCCAGCATTTT
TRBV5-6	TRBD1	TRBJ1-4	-	CASSPFWDRNEKLFF	TGTGCCAGCAGCCCGTTCTGGGACAGAAATGAAAAACTGTTTTTT
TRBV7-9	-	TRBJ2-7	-	CASSLYISSSYEQYF	TGTGCCAGCAGCTTATACATATCGAGCTCCTACGAGCAGTACTTC
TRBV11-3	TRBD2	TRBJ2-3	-	CASSPGTSGGAPDTQYF	TGTGCCAGCAGCCCCGGGACTAGCGGGGGGGCCCCAGATACGCAGTATTTT
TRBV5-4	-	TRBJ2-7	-	CASSLAMSEQYF	TGTGCCAGCAGCTTGGCAATGAGCGAGCAGTACTTC
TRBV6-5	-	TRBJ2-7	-	CASSKESAAYEQYF	TGTGCCAGCAGTAAGGAGAGCGCCGCGTACGAGCAGTACTTC
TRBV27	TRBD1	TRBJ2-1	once	CASRSLQGVSEQFF	TGTGCCAGCAGATCCCTCCAGGGGGTAAGTGAGCAGTTCTTC
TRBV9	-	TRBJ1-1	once	CASSSSSTEAFF	TGTGCCAGCAGCTCCTCGAGCACTGAAGCTTTCTTT
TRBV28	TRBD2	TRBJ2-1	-	CASSYGGSYEQFF	TGTGCCAGCAGTTACGGCGGGAGCTATGAGCAGTTCTTC
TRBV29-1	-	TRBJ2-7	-	CSVEDGGRQQYF	TGCAGCGTTGAAGATGGGGGTAGGCAGCAGTACTTC
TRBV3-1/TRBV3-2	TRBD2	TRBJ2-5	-	CASSPLTSTWETQYF	TGTGCCAGCAGCCCTTTGACTAGCACGTGGGAGACCCAGTACTTC
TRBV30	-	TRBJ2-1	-	CAWTDGTFDEQFF	TGTGCCTGGACAGACGGGACGTTCGATGAGCAGTTCTTC
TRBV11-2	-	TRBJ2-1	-	CASSLSGNINEQFF	TGTGCCAGCAGCTTATCGGGGAACATCAATGAGCAGTTCTTC
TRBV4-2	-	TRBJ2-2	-	CASSQEEGVLGAGELFF	TGTGCCAGCAGCCAAGAAGAGGGGGTACTAGGGGCTGGGGAGCTGTTTTTT
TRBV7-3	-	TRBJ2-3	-	CASSLNGRPSTDTQYF	TGTGCCAGCAGCTTAAACGGGCGGCCTAGCACAGATACGCAGTATTTT
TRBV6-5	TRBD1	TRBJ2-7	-	CANGAGTGADEQYF	TGTGCCAACGGGGCCGGGACAGGGGCGGACGAGCAGTACTTC
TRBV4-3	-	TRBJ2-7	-	CASSQDLTGVYEQYF	TGCGCCAGCAGCCAAGATCTAACAGGAGTCTACGAGCAGTACTTC
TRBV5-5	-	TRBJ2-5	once	CASRLPTETQYF	TGTGCCAGCAGATTACCCACGGAGACCCAGTACTTC
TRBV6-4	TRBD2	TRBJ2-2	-	CASKSGTNTGELFF	TGTGCCAGCAAGAGCGGGACGAACACCGGGGAGCTGTTTTTT
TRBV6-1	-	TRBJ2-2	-	CASSEMDPRAGELFF	TGTGCCAGCAGTGAAATGGACCCAAGGGCCGGGGAGCTGTTTTTT
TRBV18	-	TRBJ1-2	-	CASSPLELGLYGYTF	TGTGCCAGCTCACCCCTGGAGCTGGGGCTCTATGGCTACACCTTC
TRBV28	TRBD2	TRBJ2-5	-	CASTPFGGAGGPGETQYF	TGTGCCAGCACGCCCTTCGGGGGAGCGGGAGGGCCTGGTGAGACCCAGTACTTC
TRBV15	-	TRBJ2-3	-	CATSRDSTYTDTQYF	TGTGCCACCAGCAGAGATTCCACCTACACAGATACGCAGTATTTT
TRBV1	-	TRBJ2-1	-	CTSSQAHRRVCNEQFF	TGCACCAGCAGCCAAGCCCACCGGAGGGTATGCAATGAGCAGTTCTTC
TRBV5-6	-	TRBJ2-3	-	CASSLNLGRADTQYF	TGTGCCAGCAGCTTGAATTTGGGGCGCGCAGATACGCAGTATTTT
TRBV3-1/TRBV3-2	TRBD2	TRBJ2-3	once	CASSQLAGLGTDTQYF	TGTGCCAGCAGCCAGTTAGCGGGGTTGGGCACAGATACGCAGTATTTT
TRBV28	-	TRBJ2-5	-	CASSLRSGRWREETQYF	TGTGCCAGCAGTTTACGGTCCGGACGGTGGAGGGAAGAGACCCAGTACTTC